This T cell receptor (beta chain) derives from a study of T-cell reconstitution after alpha-beta-depleted transplantation in children. Library preparation (for TCRbeta) was performed with unique molecular identifiers. MiXCR, run by TCRdb on the PCR reads, gives a single entry per CDR3 protein. The table shows 350,000 to 400,000 distinct CDR3 sequences, with about a fifth occurring only once. CDR1 is MDHEN, CDR2 SYDVKM, per germline. V lost 6 bases to trimming and J lost 1 base; unmatched junction nucleotides: 6. This CDR3 has 14 amino acids. The V call is TRBV28, the J call TRBJ2-7; TRBD1 matches at 7 bases. The material sequenced was PBMCs from the stem cell graft donor, taken from the stem cell graft. The TCR sequence derives from a human donor who donated a stem cell graft to a child with acute myeloid leukemia. The CDR3 reads CASRTTGISYEQYF. CDR3 in DNA: TGTGCCAGCAGGACGACAGGGATATCCTACGAGCAGTACTTC.